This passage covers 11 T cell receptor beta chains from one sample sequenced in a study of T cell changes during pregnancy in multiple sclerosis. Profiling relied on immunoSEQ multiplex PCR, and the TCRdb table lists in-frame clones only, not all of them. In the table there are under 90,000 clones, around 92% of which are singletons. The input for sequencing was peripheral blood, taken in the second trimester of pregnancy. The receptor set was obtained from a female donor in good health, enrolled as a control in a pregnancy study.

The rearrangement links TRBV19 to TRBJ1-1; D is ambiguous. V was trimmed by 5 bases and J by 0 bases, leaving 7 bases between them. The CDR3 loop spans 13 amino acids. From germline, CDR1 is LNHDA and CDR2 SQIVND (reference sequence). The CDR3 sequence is CASSWAVNTEAFF. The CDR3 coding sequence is TGTGCCAGTAGTTGGGCCGTGAACACTGAAGCTTTCTTT.

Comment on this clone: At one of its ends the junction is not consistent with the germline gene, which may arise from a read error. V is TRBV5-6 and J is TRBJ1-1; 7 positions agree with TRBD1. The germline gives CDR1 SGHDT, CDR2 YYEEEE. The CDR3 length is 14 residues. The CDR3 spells CASSAGTVISDAFF. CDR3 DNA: TGTGCCAGCAGCGCCGGGACAGTAATATCTGATGCTTTCTTT.

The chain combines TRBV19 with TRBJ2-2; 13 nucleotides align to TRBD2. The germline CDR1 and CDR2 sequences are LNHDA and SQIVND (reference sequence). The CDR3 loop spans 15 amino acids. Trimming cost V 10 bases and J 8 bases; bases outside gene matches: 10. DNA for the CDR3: TGTGCCACTCAAGCCGGACTAGCGGGGGAGGGGGAGCTGTTTTTT. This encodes CATQAGLAGEGELFF.

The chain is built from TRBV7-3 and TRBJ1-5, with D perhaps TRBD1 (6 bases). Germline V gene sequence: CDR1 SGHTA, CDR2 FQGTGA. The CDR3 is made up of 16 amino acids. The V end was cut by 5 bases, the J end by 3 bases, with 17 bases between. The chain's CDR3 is CASSKGGFQYNQPQHF. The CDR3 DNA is TGTGCCAGCAGCAAGGGGGGGTTCCAGTACAATCAGCCCCAGCATTTT.

The CDR3 DNA reads TGTGCCAGCAGTTTCGTTGTGGGACAGGGTCGTGAGCAGTTCTTC. This translates into CASSFVVGQGREQFF. The chain recombines TRBV28 with TRBJ2-1; 9 bases line up with TRBD1. The trim removed 3 bases at V and 9 bases at J, leaving 9 bases unmatched. The CDR3 loop spans 15 amino acids. CDR1 is MDHEN, CDR2 SYDVKM, per germline.

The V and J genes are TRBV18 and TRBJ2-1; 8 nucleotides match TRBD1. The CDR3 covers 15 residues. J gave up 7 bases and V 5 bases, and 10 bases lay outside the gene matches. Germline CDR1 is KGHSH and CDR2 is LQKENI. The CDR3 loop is CASSSWDRRGNEQFF. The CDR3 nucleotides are TGTGCCAGCTCATCCTGGGACAGGAGAGGGAATGAGCAGTTCTTC. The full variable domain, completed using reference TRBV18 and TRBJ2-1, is NAGVMQNPRHLVRRRGQEARLRCSPMKGHSHVYWYRQLPEEGLKFMVYLQKENIIDESGMPKERFSAEFPKEGPSILRIQQVVRGDSAAYFCASSSWDRRGNEQFFGPGTRLTVL.

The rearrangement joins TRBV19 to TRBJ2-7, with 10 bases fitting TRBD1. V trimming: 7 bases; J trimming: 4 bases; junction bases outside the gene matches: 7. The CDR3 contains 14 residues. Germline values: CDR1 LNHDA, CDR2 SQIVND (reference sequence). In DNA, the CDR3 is TGTGCCAGTACTTCCGGGACAGGGGCTTACGAGCAGTACTTC. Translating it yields CASTSGTGAYEQYF.

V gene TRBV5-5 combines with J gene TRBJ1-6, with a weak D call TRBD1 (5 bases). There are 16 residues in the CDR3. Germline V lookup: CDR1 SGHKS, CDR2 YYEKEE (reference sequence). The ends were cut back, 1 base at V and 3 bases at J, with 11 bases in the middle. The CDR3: CASSLLAGRYNSPLHF. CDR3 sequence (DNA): TGTGCCAGCAGCTTGTTGGCAGGGCGCTATAATTCACCCCTCCACTTT.

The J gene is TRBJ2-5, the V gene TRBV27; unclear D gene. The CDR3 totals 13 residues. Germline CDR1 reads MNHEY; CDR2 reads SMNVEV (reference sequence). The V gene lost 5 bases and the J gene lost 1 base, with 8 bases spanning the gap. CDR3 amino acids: CASSPRIQETQYF. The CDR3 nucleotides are TGTGCCAGCAGTCCGCGGATCCAAGAGACCCAGTACTTC.

The DNA of the CDR3 is TGTGCCAGCTCACGGGACTCTAATGAGCAGTTCTTC. It encodes CASSRDSNEQFF. The J gene is TRBJ2-1, the V gene TRBV18; TRBD2 might be the D (6 bases). The CDR3 is 12 amino acids. With 4 bases removed from V and 7 bases from J, the gap between germline ends came to 8 bases. Looked up from germline, CDR1 is KGHSH and CDR2 is LQKENI.

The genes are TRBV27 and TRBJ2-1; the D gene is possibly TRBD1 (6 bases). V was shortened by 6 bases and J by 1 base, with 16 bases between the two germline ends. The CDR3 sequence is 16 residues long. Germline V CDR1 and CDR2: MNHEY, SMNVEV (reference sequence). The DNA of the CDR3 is TGTGCCAGCAGGAAACAGGGAATAGGGTCCTACAATGAGCAGTTCTTC. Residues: CASRKQGIGSYNEQFF.